This TCR beta chain was sequenced in a study of OX40 agonist ivuxolimab in advanced cancers. Notes on the study in general: Doses of 0.1 to 3.0 mg/kg were accompanied by clonal expansion of CD4+ and CD8+ blood T cells by week 6. Compared with CD4+, CD8+ T cells on average had more expanded clones.

Details on this clone: Its matching antigen is unknown. A read error may account for a junction end that differs from germline.

This CDR3 is 13 amino acids long. CDR1 and CDR2 from the germline V gene are SNHLY and FYNNEI. This table comes from immunoSEQ multiplex PCR, and its TCRdb copy is limited to in-frame clones, with some not included. Here the sample spans 90,000 or so clones, more than 85% being singletons. The TCR was taken from an adult with an advanced solid tumor such as melanoma, head and neck, liver or kidney cancer. The chain uses TRBV2 and TRBJ1-1, with D uncertain. Sample: CD4+ or CD8+ T cells sorted from blood, taken in a trial of the OX40 agonist ivuxolimab. This chain's CDR3 is CASSWNPNSEAFF. The CDR3 DNA follows: TGTGCCAGCAGCTGGAACCCGAACTCTGAAGCTTTCTTT.